These T cell receptor beta chains were read from a single sample in a study of T cells after yellow fever vaccination. TCRdb analysed the 5' RACE reads with MiXCR anew, one entry per CDR3 protein. This table has 600,000 to 750,000 distinct CDR3 sequences, 12% appearing once. The material sequenced was PBMCs, taken on the day of the yellow fever booster vaccination. These receptors originate from a man aged 25-40 years who received the YFV17D yellow fever vaccine. The CDR3 runs from the conserved cysteine through the conserved F or W. The D gene is left open where the match is weak. Not every row has a clone size; where given, it reads once, few, many or a size class.

TRBV7-2	-	-	TRBJ1-2	TGTGCCAGCAGCTTGGACAAGCATGCCTATGGCTACACCTTC	CASSLDKHAYGYTF
TRBV6-1	few	TRBD1	TRBJ1-3	TGTGCCAGCACACAGGGGGCGTTTTCTGGAAACACCATATATTTT	CASTQGAFSGNTIYF
TRBV11-2	few	-	TRBJ2-7	TGTGCCAGCAGCTTCAGCCTCTACGAGCAGTACTTC	CASSFSLYEQYF
TRBV5-1	-	TRBD1	TRBJ2-3	TGCGCCAGCACCCAGGGGCCAGGGGGTACGCAGTATTTT	CASTQGPGGTQYF
TRBV11-2	many	TRBD2	TRBJ2-3	TGTGCCAGCAGCTTAACAGCGGGAGTTCTCACAGATACGCAGTATTTT	CASSLTAGVLTDTQYF
TRBV4-3	-	-	TRBJ2-6	TGCGCCAGCAGCCAAGATGTCTCGGCGAGAGGGGCCAACGTCCTGACTTTC	CASSQDVSARGANVLTF
TRBV6-5	few	-	TRBJ2-3	TGTGCCAGCAGTTACTCGCATTCATCAGATACGCAGTATTTT	CASSYSHSSDTQYF
TRBV6-1	-	TRBD2	TRBJ2-2	TGTGCCAGCAGCCCCGGGACTAGCACCGGGGAGCTGTTTTTT	CASSPGTSTGELFF
TRBV20-1	-	TRBD2	TRBJ2-3	TGCAGTGCCATAGCGGGATCCAGCACAGATACGCAGTATTTT	CSAIAGSSTDTQYF
TRBV25-1	-	-	TRBJ2-5	TGTGCCAGCAGTGAAGAGATTTTAGGATCCCAGTACTTC	CASSEEILGSQYF
TRBV7-2	-	-	TRBJ2-7	TGTGCCAGCACCCTAACGGGAGCCTACGAGCAGTACTTC	CASTLTGAYEQYF
TRBV12-3/TRBV12-4	few	-	TRBJ2-2	TGTGCCAGCAGTTTTTGGACAGGAAGCCCCGGGCGGGAGGACCCGAACACCGGGGAGCTGTTTTTT	CASSFWTGSPGREDPNTGELFF
TRBV6-5	few	TRBD2	TRBJ2-7	TGTGCCAGCAGGTCCGGGACTAGCGGCTACTACGAGCAGTACTTC	CASRSGTSGYYEQYF
TRBV7-8	few	-	TRBJ2-5	TGTGCCAGCAGGATCAACAGCAGGGCTAGAGAGACCCAGTACTTC	CASRINSRARETQYF
TRBV29-1	many	TRBD2	TRBJ2-1	TGCAGCGTTGAAAGGGAGGGAGAATGGGAGCAGTTCTTC	CSVEREGEWEQFF
TRBV27	many	TRBD2	TRBJ2-1	TGTGCCAGTAGGGCCGGGGGGGCCAATGAGCAGTTCTTC	CASRAGGANEQFF
TRBV5-4	-	TRBD1	TRBJ2-2	TGTGCCAGCAGCCCCCTAGGGACAGGGGCGGGTACCGGGGAGCTGTTTTTT	CASSPLGTGAGTGELFF
TRBV18	-	-	TRBJ2-7	TGTGCCAGCTCACCTCAAGGTTTTGGGCAGTACTTC	CASSPQGFGQYF
TRBV18	few	-	TRBJ2-7	TGTGCCAGCGGGGCGGGACAGAGCTACGAGCAGTACTTC	CASGAGQSYEQYF
TRBV7-8	-	TRBD2	TRBJ2-1	TGTGCCAGCAGCTTGCGGGACTACTCCCGGAATGAGCAGTTCTTC	CASSLRDYSRNEQFF
TRBV5-1	-	-	TRBJ2-7	TGCGCCAGCAGCGGGGCACAGGGTTACTCCTACGAGCAGTACTTC	CASSGAQGYSYEQYF
TRBV7-2	-	-	TRBJ1-2	TGTGCCAGCAGCCCAAGGGGTCCTGGAGGTGGCTACACCTTC	CASSPRGPGGGYTF
TRBV7-2	many	-	TRBJ2-7	TGTGCCAGCAGCTTAGGAATTCAGGGCGAGCAGTACTTC	CASSLGIQGEQYF
TRBV11-2	few	-	TRBJ2-3	TGTGCCAGCAGCTTAGAGCCAGTTACGCAGTATTTT	CASSLEPVTQYF
TRBV19	many	-	TRBJ2-5	TGCGCCAGCAGCGGGACAGGTCAAGAGACCCAGTACTTC	CASSGTGQETQYF
TRBV1	-	-	TRBJ1-5	TGCACCAGCAGCCAACTTACAGGGGGCGGTAATCAGCCCCAGCATTTT	CTSSQLTGGGNQPQHF
TRBV7-8	-	-	TRBJ1-5	TGTGCCAGCAGCGGAGGAGTTTTCAATCAGCCCCAGCATTTT	CASSGGVFNQPQHF
TRBV12-3/TRBV12-4	few	TRBD2	TRBJ2-1	TGTGCCAGCACCATGCTAGCGGGAGCCTACAATGAGCAGTTCTTC	CASTMLAGAYNEQFF
TRBV7-9	few	-	TRBJ2-3	TGTGCCAGCAGCTTGGGCTGGCGGCGCGATACGCAGTATTTT	CASSLGWRRDTQYF
TRBV3-1	-	TRBD2	TRBJ2-3	TGTGCCTTCTGCCATGCCCCGACTAGCGGGAGTGTATCAGATACGCAGTATTTT	CAFCHAPTSGSVSDTQYF
TRBV20-1	-	-	TRBJ2-3	TGCAGTGCTTTTAACGAACACACAGATACGCAGTATTTT	CSAFNEHTDTQYF
TRBV10-3	-	-	TRBJ1-1	TGTGCCATCAGTCCCTTAGGGGAGCGGAACACTGAAGCTTTCTTT	CAISPLGERNTEAFF
TRBV5-1	few	-	TRBJ2-1	TGCGCCAGCAGCTTGAGCGGGACAGTGGGTTCGGAGCAGTTCTTC	CASSLSGTVGSEQFF
TRBV24-1	-	-	TRBJ2-5	TGTGCCACCAGTTATAATGCCATCCTGCTGTGTAAGACCCAGTACTTC	CATSYNAILLCKTQYF
TRBV6-2/TRBV6-3	few	-	TRBJ1-5	TGTGCCAGCAACGATCCGGGACAACGCCAGCATTTT	CASNDPGQRQHF
TRBV4-3	few	-	TRBJ2-5	TGCGCCAGCAGCCCCTCGCCAGGGGTCGGAGGAGAGACCCAGTACTTC	CASSPSPGVGGETQYF
TRBV20-1	few	TRBD2	TRBJ2-1	TGCAGTGCTAGAGACTTAGCGGGAGGGGGATACAATGAGCAGTTCTTC	CSARDLAGGGYNEQFF
TRBV7-2	few	TRBD2	TRBJ2-7	TGTGCCAGCAGCCCGCGGGAGTCCCTCTACGAGCAGTACTTC	CASSPRESLYEQYF
TRBV20-1	few	-	TRBJ1-2	TGCAGTGCTAGGCGAAACGAATATGGCTACACCTTC	CSARRNEYGYTF
TRBV20-1	-	-	TRBJ2-1	TGCAGTGCAACCTCGGATAGCGGAAATGAGAGATTT	CSATSDSGNERF
TRBV19	-	-	TRBJ2-1	TGTGCCAGTAGAGGTGAGGGAGTCTCCTACAATGAGCAGTTCTTC	CASRGEGVSYNEQFF
TRBV7-2	few	TRBD2	TRBJ2-4	TGTGCCAGCAGCTATCTAGCGGGAGGGACGGACATTCAGTACTTC	CASSYLAGGTDIQYF
TRBV12-3/TRBV12-4	few	TRBD1	TRBJ2-2	TGTGCCAGCAGCGGTGGGACAGGGAAGGTATCCGGGGAGCTGTTTTTT	CASSGGTGKVSGELFF
TRBV6-5	few	TRBD1	TRBJ2-1	TGTGCCAGCAGTTACCTTTGGGGACAGAACAATGAGCAGTTCTTC	CASSYLWGQNNEQFF